This T cell receptor beta chain was captured by sequencing in a study of T cells after yellow fever vaccination. Germline loops: CDR1 SGHRS, CDR2 YFSETQ. Trimming cost V 2 bases and J 8 bases; bases outside gene matches: 3. This CDR3 comprises 13 residues. In this sample, this clonotype turned up many times. As TCR cDNA was made by 5'RACE template switching, a universal primer site and UMIs were added. TCRdb reanalysed the 5' RACE reads using MiXCR and keeps one entry per CDR3 protein. The sample records approximately 120,000 distinct CDR3 sequences, around 9.8% being singletons. The starting material was CD8+ T cells sorted from PBMCs, obtained on the day of the yellow fever booster vaccination. The source is a man younger than 35 who received the YFV17D yellow fever vaccine. The V and J genes are TRBV5-1 and TRBJ2-1; 8 bases line up with TRBD1. CDR3 sequence: CASSFGQGYEQFF. The CDR3, as DNA: TGCGCCAGCAGCTTCGGACAGGGTTATGAGCAGTTCTTC.